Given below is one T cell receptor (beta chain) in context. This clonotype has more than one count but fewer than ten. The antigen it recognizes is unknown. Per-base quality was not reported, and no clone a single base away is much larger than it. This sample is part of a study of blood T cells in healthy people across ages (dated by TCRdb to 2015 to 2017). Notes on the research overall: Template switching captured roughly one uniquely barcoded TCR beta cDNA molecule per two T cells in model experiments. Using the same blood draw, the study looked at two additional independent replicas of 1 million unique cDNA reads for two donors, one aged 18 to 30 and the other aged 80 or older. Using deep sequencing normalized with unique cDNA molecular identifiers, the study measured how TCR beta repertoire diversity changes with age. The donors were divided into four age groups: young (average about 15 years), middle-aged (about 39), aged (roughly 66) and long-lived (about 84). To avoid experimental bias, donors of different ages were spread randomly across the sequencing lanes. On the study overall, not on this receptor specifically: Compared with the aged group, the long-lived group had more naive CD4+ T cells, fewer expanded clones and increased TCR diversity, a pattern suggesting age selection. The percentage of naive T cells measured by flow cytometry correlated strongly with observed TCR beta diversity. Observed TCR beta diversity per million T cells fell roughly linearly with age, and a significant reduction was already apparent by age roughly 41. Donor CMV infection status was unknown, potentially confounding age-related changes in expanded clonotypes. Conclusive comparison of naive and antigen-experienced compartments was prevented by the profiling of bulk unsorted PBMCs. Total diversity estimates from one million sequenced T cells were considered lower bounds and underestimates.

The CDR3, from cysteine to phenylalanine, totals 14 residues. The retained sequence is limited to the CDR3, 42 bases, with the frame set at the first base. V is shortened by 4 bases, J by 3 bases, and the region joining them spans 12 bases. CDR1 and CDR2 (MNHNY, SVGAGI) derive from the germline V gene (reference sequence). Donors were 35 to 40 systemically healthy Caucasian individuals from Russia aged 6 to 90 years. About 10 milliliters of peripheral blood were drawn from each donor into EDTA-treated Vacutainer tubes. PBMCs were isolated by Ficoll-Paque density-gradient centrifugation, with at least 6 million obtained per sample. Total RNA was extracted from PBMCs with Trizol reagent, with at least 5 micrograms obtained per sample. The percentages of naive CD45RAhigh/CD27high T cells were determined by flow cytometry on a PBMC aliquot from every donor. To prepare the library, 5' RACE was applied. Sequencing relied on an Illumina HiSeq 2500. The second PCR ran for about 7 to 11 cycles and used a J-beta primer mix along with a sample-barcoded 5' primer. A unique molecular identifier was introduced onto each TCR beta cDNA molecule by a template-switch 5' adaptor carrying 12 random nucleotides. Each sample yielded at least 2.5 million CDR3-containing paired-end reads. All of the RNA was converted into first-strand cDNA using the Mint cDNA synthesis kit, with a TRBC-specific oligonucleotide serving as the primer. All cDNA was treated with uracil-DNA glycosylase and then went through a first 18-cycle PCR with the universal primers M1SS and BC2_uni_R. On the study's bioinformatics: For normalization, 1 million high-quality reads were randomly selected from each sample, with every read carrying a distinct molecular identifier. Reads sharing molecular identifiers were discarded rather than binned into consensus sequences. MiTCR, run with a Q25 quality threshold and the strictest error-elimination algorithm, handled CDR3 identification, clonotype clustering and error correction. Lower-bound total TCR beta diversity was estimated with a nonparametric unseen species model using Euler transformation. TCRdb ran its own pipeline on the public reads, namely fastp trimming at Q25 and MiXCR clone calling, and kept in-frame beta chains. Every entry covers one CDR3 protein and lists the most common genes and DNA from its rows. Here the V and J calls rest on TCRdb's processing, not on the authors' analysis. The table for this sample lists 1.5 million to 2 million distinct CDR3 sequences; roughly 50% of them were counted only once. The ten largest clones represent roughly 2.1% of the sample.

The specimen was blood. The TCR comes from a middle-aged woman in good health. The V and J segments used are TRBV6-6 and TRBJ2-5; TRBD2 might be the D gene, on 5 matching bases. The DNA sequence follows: TGTGCCAGCAGTTTTTCCGAGGGAGAAGAGACCCAGTACTTC. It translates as CASSFSEGEETQYF.